This TCR beta chain was found in a study of T-cell memory formation after mild COVID-19 (dated by TCRdb to about 2021). A note on the overall study: TCR sequence clusters from the two donors were largely donor specific. In a couple of donors, T-cell clones that expanded and contracted after mild COVID-19 were tracked by sequencing TCRalpha and TCRbeta repertoires over time. Two young, previously healthy adult volunteers, one female and one male, were included in the cohort.

Ficoll-Paque density gradient centrifugation was the method used to isolate PBMCs. On the study overall, not on this receptor specifically: Some responding clones were detected in pre-infection memory, suggesting pre-existing cross-reactive memory T cells joined the SARS-CoV-2 response. The study covered only a couple of mild cases, and larger cohorts including severe cases with pre-infection samples were considered necessary. SARS-CoV-2 specificity was not confirmed for the second-wave clones peaking on day 37. Balanced CD4/CD8 phenotypes were observed for clones contracting from day 15 to 85, whereas a bias towards CD4+ was observed for a second wave of clones expanding from day 15 to 37. Contracting CD4+ clones were found mainly in CM and EM memory subsets, while CD8+ clones were enriched in EMRA.

This clonotype was seen at least ten times. Its specific antigen is unknown. Per-nucleotide qualities are absent, and no much larger clonotype sits a single base away. Trimming takes 1 base from V and 4 bases from J, and the germline ends sit 7 bases apart. Via the germline V gene (reference sequence), CDR1 is SEHNR and CDR2 FQNEAQ. Reading from cysteine to phenylalanine, the CDR3 counts 14 amino acids. The kept DNA is CDR3 alone, 42 bases in frame from the first base. TCRdb names Illumina NovaSeq 6000 as the instrument used. TCRalpha and TCRbeta cDNA libraries were built by 5'RACE with constant-segment primers, adding sample barcodes and unique molecular identifiers. Trizol reagent was used to extract RNA from every sample. Library amplification was performed in two PCR steps, and a second sample barcode and Illumina TruSeq adapters were introduced in the second step. Sequencing of libraries was performed on an Illumina NovaSeq with 2 x 150 bp paired-end reads. For the original study's pipeline: The reads were demultiplexed and collapsed into UMI-guided consensus sequences using migec v1.2.7. Using mixcr v2.1.11, the UMI consensuses were aligned to TRA and TRB V and J templates and assembled into clonotypes. Expanded or contracted clonotypes were those called significant by both edgeR and NoisET, with noise models trained on biological replicates. For edgeR calls, the cutoffs were a false discovery rate-adjusted p below 0.01 and a log2 fold-change threshold of 1. As an exploratory analysis of dynamics, max-normalized trajectories of the 1000 most abundant clonotypes were examined with PCA combined with hierarchical clustering. Separately sequenced CD4+ and CD8+ repertoires were used to assign a CD4 or CD8 phenotype to each responding clone. TCRdb trimmed the raw reads at Q25, called clones with MiXCR and kept productive beta chains. One record per CDR3 amino acid sequence lists the most common genes and DNA. The V and J calls were not made by the authors but by TCRdb's processing. The sample records approximately 490,000 distinct CDR3 sequences, 20% of which are singletons. The ten largest clones capture 12% of the sample.

The TCR was taken from an adult woman who had mild COVID-19 (a few samples of this study predate the infection). The sample titles of this study are shuffled in the database, so cell type and time point are left out; the donor was told from shared clones. The chain is made from TRBV7-9 and TRBJ2-2, and perhaps TRBD2 as D gene, on 5 matching bases. Sequenced material: PBMCs or a T cell subset sorted from them (not recorded which). The CDR3 in this case is CASSLGGSTGELFF. The bases are TGTGCCAGCAGCTTAGGAGGGTCCACCGGGGAGCTGTTTTTT.